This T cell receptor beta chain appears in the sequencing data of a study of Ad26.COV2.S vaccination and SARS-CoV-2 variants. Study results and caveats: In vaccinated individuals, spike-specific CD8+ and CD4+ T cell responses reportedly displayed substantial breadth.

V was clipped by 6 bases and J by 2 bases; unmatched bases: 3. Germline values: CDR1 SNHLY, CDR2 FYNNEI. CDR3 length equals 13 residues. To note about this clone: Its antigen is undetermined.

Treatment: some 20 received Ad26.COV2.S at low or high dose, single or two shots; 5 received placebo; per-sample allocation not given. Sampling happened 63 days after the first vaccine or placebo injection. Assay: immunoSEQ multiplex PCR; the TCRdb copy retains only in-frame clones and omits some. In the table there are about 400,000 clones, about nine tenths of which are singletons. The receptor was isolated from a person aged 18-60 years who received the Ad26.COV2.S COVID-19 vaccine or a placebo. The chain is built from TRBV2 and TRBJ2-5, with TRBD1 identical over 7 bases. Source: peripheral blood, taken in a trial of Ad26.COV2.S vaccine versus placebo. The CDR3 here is CASRGQRQETQYF. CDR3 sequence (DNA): TGTGCCAGCAGGGGACAGCGTCAAGAGACCCAGTACTTC.